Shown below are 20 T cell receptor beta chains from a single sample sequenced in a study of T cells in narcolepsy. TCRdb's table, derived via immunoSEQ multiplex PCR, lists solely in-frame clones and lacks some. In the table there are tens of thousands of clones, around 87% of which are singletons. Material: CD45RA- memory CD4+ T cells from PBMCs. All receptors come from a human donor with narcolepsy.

This CDR3 reads CASSLGGQNIQYF. For the CDR3, the DNA is TGTGCCAGCAGTTTAGGAGGCCAAAACATTCAGTACTTC. This chain uses TRBV28 with TRBJ2-4, with D maybe TRBD2 (5 bases). The germline V gene encodes CDR1 MDHEN and CDR2 SYDVKM. This CDR3 spans 13 amino acids. V lost 2 bases to trimming and J lost 5 bases, with 7 bases between them.

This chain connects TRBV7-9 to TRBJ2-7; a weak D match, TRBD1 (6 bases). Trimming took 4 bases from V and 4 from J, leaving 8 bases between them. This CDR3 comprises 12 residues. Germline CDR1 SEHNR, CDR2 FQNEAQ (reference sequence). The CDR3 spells CASSSQGYEQYF. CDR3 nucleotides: TGTGCCAGCAGCTCGCAGGGGTACGAGCAGTACTTC.

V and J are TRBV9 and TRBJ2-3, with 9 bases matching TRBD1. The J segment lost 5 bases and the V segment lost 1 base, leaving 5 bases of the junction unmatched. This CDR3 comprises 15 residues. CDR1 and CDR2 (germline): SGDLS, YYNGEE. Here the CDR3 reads CASSVSGTGRDTQYF. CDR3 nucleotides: TGTGCCAGCAGCGTATCCGGGACAGGGCGAGATACGCAGTATTTT.

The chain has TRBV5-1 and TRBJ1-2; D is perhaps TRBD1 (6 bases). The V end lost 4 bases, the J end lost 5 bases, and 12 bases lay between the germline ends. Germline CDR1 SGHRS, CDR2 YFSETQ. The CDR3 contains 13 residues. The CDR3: CASSHEGQYGYTF. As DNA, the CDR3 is TGCGCCAGCAGCCACGAAGGACAGTATGGCTACACCTTC.

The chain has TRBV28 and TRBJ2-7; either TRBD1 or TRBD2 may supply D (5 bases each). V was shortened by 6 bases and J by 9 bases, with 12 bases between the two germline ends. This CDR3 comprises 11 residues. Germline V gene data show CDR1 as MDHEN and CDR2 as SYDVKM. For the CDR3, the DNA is TGTGCCAGCAGCTTCGGGACGGGGCAGTACTTC. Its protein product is CASSFGTGQYF.

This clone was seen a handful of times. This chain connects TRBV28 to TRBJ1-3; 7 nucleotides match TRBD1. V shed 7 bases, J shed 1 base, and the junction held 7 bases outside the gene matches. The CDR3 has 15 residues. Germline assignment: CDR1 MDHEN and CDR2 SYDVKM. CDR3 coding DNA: TGTGCCAGCATTCTAGGGGGCGGGTCTGGAAACACCATATATTTT. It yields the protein CASILGGGSGNTIYF.

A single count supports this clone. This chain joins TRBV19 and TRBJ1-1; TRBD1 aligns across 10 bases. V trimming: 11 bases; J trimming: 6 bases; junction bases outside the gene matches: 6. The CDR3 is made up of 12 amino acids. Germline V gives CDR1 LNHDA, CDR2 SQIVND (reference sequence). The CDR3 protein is CAGKDRGSEAFF. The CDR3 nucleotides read TGTGCCGGAAAGGACAGGGGGTCTGAAGCTTTCTTT.

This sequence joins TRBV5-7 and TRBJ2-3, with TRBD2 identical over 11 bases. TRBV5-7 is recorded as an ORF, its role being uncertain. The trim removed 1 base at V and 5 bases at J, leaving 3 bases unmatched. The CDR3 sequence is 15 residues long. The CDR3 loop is CASSLNGLAGDTQYF. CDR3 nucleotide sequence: TGTGCCAGCAGCTTGAACGGACTAGCGGGAGATACGCAGTATTTT.

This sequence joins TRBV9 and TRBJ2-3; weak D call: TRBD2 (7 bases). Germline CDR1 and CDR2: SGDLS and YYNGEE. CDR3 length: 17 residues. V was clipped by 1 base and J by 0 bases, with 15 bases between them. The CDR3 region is CASSVNPWGGSTDTQYF. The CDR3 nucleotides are TGTGCCAGCAGCGTAAACCCGTGGGGGGGCAGCACAGATACGCAGTATTTT.

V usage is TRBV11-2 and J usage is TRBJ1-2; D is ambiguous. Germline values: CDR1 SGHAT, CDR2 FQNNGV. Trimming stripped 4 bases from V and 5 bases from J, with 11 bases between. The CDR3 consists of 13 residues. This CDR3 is CASSSKWIYGYTF. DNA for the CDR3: TGTGCCAGCAGCTCCAAGTGGATATATGGCTACACCTTC.

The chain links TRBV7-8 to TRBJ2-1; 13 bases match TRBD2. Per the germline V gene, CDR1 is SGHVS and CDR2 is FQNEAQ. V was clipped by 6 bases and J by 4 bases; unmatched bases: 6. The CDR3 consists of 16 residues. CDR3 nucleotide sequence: TGTGCCAGCAGGGAAGAACTAGCGGGAGGGTACAATGAGCAGTTCTTC. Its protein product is CASREELAGGYNEQFF.

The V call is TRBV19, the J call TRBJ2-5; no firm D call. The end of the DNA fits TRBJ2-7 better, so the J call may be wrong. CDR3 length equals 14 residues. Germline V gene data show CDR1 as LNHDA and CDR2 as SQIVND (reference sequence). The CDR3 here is CASSINSAPYEQYF. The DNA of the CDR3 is TGTGCCAGTAGTATTAACAGTGCACCCTACGAGCAGTACTTC.

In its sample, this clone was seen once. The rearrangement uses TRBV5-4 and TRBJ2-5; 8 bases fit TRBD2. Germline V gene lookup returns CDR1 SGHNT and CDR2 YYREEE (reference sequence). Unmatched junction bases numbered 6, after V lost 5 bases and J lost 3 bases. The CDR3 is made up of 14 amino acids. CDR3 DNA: TGTGCCAGCAGAAGGCGGGAGGCAGAAGAGACCCAGTACTTC. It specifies CASRRREAEETQYF.

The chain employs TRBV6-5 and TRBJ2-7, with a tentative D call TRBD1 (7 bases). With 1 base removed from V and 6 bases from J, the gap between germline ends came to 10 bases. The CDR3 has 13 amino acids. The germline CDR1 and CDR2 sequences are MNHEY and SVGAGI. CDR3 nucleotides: TGTGCCAGCAGTTACTTGCAGGGGGGCGAGCAGTACTTC. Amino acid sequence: CASSYLQGGEQYF.

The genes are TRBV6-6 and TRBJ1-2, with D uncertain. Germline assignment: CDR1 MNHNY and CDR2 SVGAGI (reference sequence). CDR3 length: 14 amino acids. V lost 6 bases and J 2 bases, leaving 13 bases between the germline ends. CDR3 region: CASSPEPGNYGYTF. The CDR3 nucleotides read TGTGCCAGCAGCCCCGAGCCGGGGAACTATGGCTACACCTTC.

The CDR3 reads CASSLWREETQYF. The CDR3 DNA is TGTGCCAGCAGCTTGTGGAGGGAAGAGACCCAGTACTTC. The chain uses TRBV7-8 and TRBJ2-5; perhaps TRBD2 as D (6 bases). The V and J ends lost 3 bases and 3 bases respectively, with 8 bases between them. CDR1 is SGHVS, CDR2 FQNEAQ, per germline. This CDR3 has 13 amino acids.

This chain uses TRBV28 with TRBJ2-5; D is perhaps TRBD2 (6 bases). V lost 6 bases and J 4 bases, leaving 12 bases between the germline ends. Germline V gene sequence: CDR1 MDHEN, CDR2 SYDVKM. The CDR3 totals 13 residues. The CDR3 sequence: CASRTGSRETQYF. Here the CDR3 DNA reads TGTGCCAGCAGGACCGGGAGCCGAGAGACCCAGTACTTC.

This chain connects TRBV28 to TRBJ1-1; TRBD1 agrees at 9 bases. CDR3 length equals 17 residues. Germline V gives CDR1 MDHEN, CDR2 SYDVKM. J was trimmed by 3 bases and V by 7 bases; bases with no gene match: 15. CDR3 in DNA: TGTGCCAGCACCACAGGGGGCGGTATCCCGGCGGACACTGAAGCTTTCTTT. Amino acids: CASTTGGGIPADTEAFF.

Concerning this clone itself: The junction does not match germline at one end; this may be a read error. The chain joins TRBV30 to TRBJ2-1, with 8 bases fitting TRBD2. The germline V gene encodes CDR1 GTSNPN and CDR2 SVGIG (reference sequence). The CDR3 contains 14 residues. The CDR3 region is CAWSRRGAYNEQFF. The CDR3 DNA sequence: TGTGCCTGGTCGAGGCGGGGGGCCTATAATGAGCAGTTCTTC. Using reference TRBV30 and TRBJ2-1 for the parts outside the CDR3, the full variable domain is SQTIHQWPATLVQPVGSPLSLECTVEGTSNPNLYWYRQAAGRGLQLLFYSVGIGQISSEVPQNLSASRPQDRQFILSSKKLLLSDSGFYLCAWSRRGAYNEQFFGPGTRLTVL.

CDR3 sequence: CASSQDGRGYGYTF. In DNA form, the CDR3 reads TGCGCCAGCAGCCAAGACGGCAGGGGCTATGGCTACACCTTC. This chain connects TRBV4-3 to TRBJ1-2; D may be TRBD1 (6 bases). CDR1 is LGHNA and CDR2 is YSLEER in the germline V gene. With 0 bases removed from V and 4 bases from J, the gap between germline ends came to 9 bases. The CDR3 covers 14 residues.